The T cell receptor beta chain described here comes from a study of CD8+ T cells in alopecia areata. Time point defined: mouse skin 3 weeks after grafting. The ends lost 7 bases at V and 1 base at J; junction bases unmatched: 11. The CDR3 covers 16 residues. Germline V gives CDR1 KGHTA, CDR2 FRNEEI. RNA extraction and reverse transcription yielded cDNA as sequencing template. TCRdb's copy holds only in-frame clones and misses some; the assay was immunoSEQ multiplex PCR. The data list about 3,000 clones, none observed once; 9.5% to 10% falls to the top ten. Regarding this clone: Gene names denote mouse genes. The read terminates 4 residues before the CDR3 end, so the remaining end is supplied by the germline J gene.

Specimen: skin, collected at week 3. This clonotype was sampled from a C3H/HeJ mouse with alopecia areata. For this strain, the MHC haplotype corresponds to H2-k. This sequence joins TRBV24 and TRBJ1-1, with TRBD1 matching over 8 bases. CDR3 bases read: TGTGCCAGCAATCCCCCTCGGACAGGGATGAACACA. Residues: CASNPPRTGMNT. The whole CDR3 reads CASNPPRTGMNTEVFF.